The sequence of this T cell receptor (beta chain) was determined in a study of T-cell memory formation after mild COVID-19. Per the germline V gene, CDR1 is SGHTA and CDR2 is FQGTGA. V was clipped by 4 bases and J by 0 bases; unmatched bases: 4. This CDR3 is built from 16 residues. cDNA libraries for TCR alpha and TCR beta, carrying sample barcodes and UMIs, came from 5'RACE with constant-segment primers. From the 5' RACE reads, TCRdb called clonotypes with MiXCR, one entry per CDR3 protein. The data show roughly 510,000 distinct CDR3 sequences, roughly 17% seen once. The V and J genes are TRBV7-3 and TRBJ1-1, with 11 bases identical to TRBD1. Sequenced input: PBMCs or a T cell subset sorted from them (not recorded which). The receptor's source is an adult woman who had mild COVID-19 (a few samples of this study predate the infection). Cell type and time point are not known. CDR3: CASSSGTGGMNTEAFF. The CDR3 DNA reads as TGTGCCAGCAGCTCCGGGACAGGGGGAATGAACACTGAAGCTTTCTTT.